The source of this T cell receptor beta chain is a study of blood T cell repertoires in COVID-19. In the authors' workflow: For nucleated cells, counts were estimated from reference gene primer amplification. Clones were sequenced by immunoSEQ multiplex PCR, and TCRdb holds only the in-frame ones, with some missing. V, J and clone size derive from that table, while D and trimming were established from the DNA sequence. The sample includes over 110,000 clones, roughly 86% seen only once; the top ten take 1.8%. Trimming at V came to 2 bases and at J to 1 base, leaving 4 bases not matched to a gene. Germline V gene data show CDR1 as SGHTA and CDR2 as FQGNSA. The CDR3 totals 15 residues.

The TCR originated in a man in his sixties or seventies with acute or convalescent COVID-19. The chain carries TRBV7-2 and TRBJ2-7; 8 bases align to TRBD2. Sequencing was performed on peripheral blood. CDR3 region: CASSLNSGSSYEQYF. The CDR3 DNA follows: TGTGCCAGCAGCTTAAACAGCGGGAGTTCCTACGAGCAGTACTTC.